Listed below are T cell receptor beta chains from one sample, sequenced in a study of blood T cell repertoires in COVID-19. The method was immunoSEQ multiplex PCR; TCRdb's version includes in-frame clones alone and lacks a portion of them. This sample has about 55,000 clones, with 65% to 90% found just once. The sequencing input was peripheral blood. The receptors shown here come from a human donor in a cohort sampled during active COVID-19. Both conserved end residues are part of each CDR3. The order of the fields is CDR3 protein, CDR3 DNA, D gene, clone size, CDR3 length, V gene, J gene. D genes are given only for firm matches. The size entry is marked missing in some rows and otherwise reads once, few, many or a size class.

cdr3_aa: CASSFTDGNQPQHF; cdr3_nt: TGTGCCAGCAGCTTTACCGACGGGAATCAGCCCCAGCATTTT; d_call: -; clone_size: -; cdr3_length: 14; v_call: TRBV7-2; j_call: TRBJ1-5
cdr3_aa: CASSWGHNQPQHF; cdr3_nt: TGCGCCAGCAGCTGGGGGCATAATCAGCCCCAGCATTTT; d_call: -; clone_size: -; cdr3_length: 13; v_call: TRBV5-1; j_call: TRBJ1-5
cdr3_aa: CASSLVGLEAFF; cdr3_nt: TGTGCCAGCAGCTTGGTGGGACTTGAAGCTTTCTTT; d_call: -; clone_size: -; cdr3_length: 12; v_call: TRBV5-4; j_call: TRBJ1-1
cdr3_aa: CASSDSTPGTEAFF; cdr3_nt: TGTGCCAGCAGTGATTCGACCCCCGGGACTGAAGCTTTCTTT; d_call: -; clone_size: -; cdr3_length: 14; v_call: TRBV6-1; j_call: TRBJ1-1
cdr3_aa: CSSREGAGTEAFF; cdr3_nt: TGCTCTTCCCGAGAGGGGGCGGGCACTGAAGCTTTCTTT; d_call: TRBD1; clone_size: -; cdr3_length: 13; v_call: TRBV5-1; j_call: TRBJ1-1
cdr3_aa: CASSPQGPSSGNTIYF; cdr3_nt: TGTGCCAGCAGCCCACAGGGGCCGAGCTCTGGAAACACCATATATTTT; d_call: TRBD1; clone_size: few; cdr3_length: 16; v_call: TRBV7-2; j_call: TRBJ1-3
cdr3_aa: CASSLTGGLVQPQHF; cdr3_nt: TGTGCCAGCAGTTTAACAGGGGGCCTTGTCCAGCCCCAGCATTTT; d_call: TRBD1; clone_size: few; cdr3_length: 15; v_call: TRBV28; j_call: TRBJ1-5
cdr3_aa: CASSPRTGEGYEQYF; cdr3_nt: TGTGCCAGCTCACCGCGGACAGGGGAAGGGTACGAGCAGTACTTC; d_call: TRBD1; clone_size: few; cdr3_length: 15; v_call: TRBV18; j_call: TRBJ2-7
cdr3_aa: CASRTTGPSAGYEQYF; cdr3_nt: TGTGCCAGCAGGACCACTGGGCCTAGCGCGGGATACGAGCAGTACTTC; d_call: -; clone_size: few; cdr3_length: 16; v_call: TRBV7-9; j_call: TRBJ2-7
cdr3_aa: CASKGNRDSTEAFF; cdr3_nt: TGTGCCAGCAAAGGGAACAGGGATAGCACTGAAGCTTTCTTT; d_call: -; clone_size: few; cdr3_length: 14; v_call: TRBV6-4; j_call: TRBJ1-1